The 23 T cell receptor beta chains listed next were all sequenced from one sample in a study of blood T cell repertoires in COVID-19. Using immunoSEQ multiplex PCR, the repertoire was profiled, and TCRdb retains in-frame clones only, with some absent. The sample has 100,000 or so clones; approximately 80% are singletons. The sample taken for sequencing was peripheral blood. The receptors shown here come from a man in his 70s with active or convalescent COVID-19.

V gene TRBV12-5 combines with J gene TRBJ2-6, with 8 bases matching TRBD1. The germline V gene has CDR1 LGHNT and CDR2 FRNRAP. Losses at the gene ends were 4 bases for V and 0 bases for J; bases not matched to a gene: 5. The CDR3 length is 17 residues. In nucleotides, the CDR3 is TGTGCTAGTGGTTCCCGACAGGGGAGCTCTGGGGCCAACGTCCTGACTTTC. It yields the protein CASGSRQGSSGANVLTF. The full variable domain, its missing parts supplied by reference TRBV12-5 and TRBJ2-6, is DARVTQTPRHKVTEMGQEVTMRCQPILGHNTVFWYRQTMMQGLELLAYFRNRAPLDDSGMPKDRFSAEMPDATLATLKIQPSEPRDSAVYFCASGSRQGSSGANVLTFGAGSRLTVL.

The genes are TRBV4-2 and TRBJ1-6; tentatively, D is TRBD1 (5 bases). Per germline, CDR1 LGHNA and CDR2 YNFKEQ. V was pared by 0 bases and J by 8 bases, with 8 bases between. The CDR3 extends over 14 amino acids. The CDR3 spells CASSQDPRDSPLHF. In nucleotides, the CDR3 is TGTGCCAGCAGCCAAGATCCCAGGGATTCACCCCTCCACTTT.

The genes are TRBV2 and TRBJ1-6; TRBD1 agrees at 7 bases. Trimming took 6 bases from V and 13 from J; bases not matched to a gene: 6. The CDR3 consists of 12 residues. CDR1 and CDR2 from the germline V gene are SNHLY and FYNNEI. The CDR3 DNA is TGTGCCAGCAGCGCAGGGGGAAGCCCCCTCCACTTT. Residues: CASSAGGSPLHF.

The chain links TRBV7-9 to TRBJ1-4; perhaps TRBD1 as D (5 bases). Germline CDR1 reads SEHNR; CDR2 reads FQNEAQ (reference sequence). This CDR3 spans 15 amino acids. The V gene lost 5 bases and the J gene lost 5 bases, with 15 bases spanning the gap. The CDR3 reads CASSDWEGINEKLFF. CDR3 bases: TGTGCCAGCAGCGATTGGGAGGGGATAAATGAAAAACTGTTTTTT.

The chain carries TRBV29-1 and TRBJ2-3; 12 nucleotides line up with TRBD2. This CDR3 contains 15 residues. Per the germline V gene, CDR1 is SQVTM and CDR2 is ANQGSEA. V lost 6 bases and J lost 1; bases outside the gene matches: 5. This chain's CDR3 is CSVRGLAGRTDTQYF. CDR3 nucleotide sequence: TGCAGCGTCCGTGGACTAGCGGGGCGCACAGATACGCAGTATTTT.

This clone was counted only a few times. Other DNA sequences in this sample translate to the same CDR3. CDR3 region: CASSLGGDYEQYF. CDR3 DNA: TGTGCCAGCAGCTTGGGCGGGGATTACGAGCAGTACTTC. The chain carries TRBV5-6 and TRBJ2-7; a weak D match, TRBD2 (6 bases). Trimming stripped 0 bases from V and 4 bases from J, with 8 bases between. This CDR3 has 13 residues. Germline loops: CDR1 SGHDT, CDR2 YYEEEE. Full variable domain (remainder filled in from reference TRBV5-6 and TRBJ2-7): DAGVTQSPTHLIKTRGQQVTLRCSPKSGHDTVSWYQQALGQGPQFIFQYYEEEERQRGNFPDRFSGHQFPNYSSELNVNALLLGDSALYLCASSLGGDYEQYFGPGTRLTVT.

The V call is TRBV5-4, the J call TRBJ2-3; a possible D gene is TRBD2 (5 bases). Trimming cost V 2 bases and J 0 bases, with 13 bases left between them. The germline CDR1 and CDR2 sequences are SGHNT and YYREEE (reference sequence). The CDR3 loop spans 16 amino acids. The CDR3 loop reads CASSFSRGGSTDTQYF. DNA of the CDR3: TGTGCCAGCAGCTTCTCGCGAGGCGGGAGCACAGATACGCAGTATTTT. Full variable domain (remainder filled in from reference TRBV5-4 and TRBJ2-3): ETGVTQSPTHLIKTRGQQVTLRCSSQSGHNTVSWYQQALGQGPQFIFQYYREEENGRGNFPPRFSGLQFPNYSSELNVNALELDDSALYLCASSFSRGGSTDTQYFGPGTRLTVL.

V gene TRBV27 combines with J gene TRBJ2-2; 9 positions match TRBD2. The germline V gene encodes CDR1 MNHEY and CDR2 SMNVEV (reference sequence). V dropped 6 bases and J dropped 2; count of bases not matched to a gene: 7. The CDR3 length is 16 residues. CDR3 sequence reads: CASSSLSGSNTGELFF. The CDR3 DNA sequence: TGTGCCAGCAGCTCTCTTAGCGGGAGCAACACCGGGGAGCTGTTTTTT.

The chain links TRBV3-1 (or the pseudogene TRBV3-2) to TRBJ2-3, with unresolved D. The CDR3 is 16 residues long. Deletions cut 0 bases from V and 1 base from J, with 11 bases between. Per the germline V gene, CDR1 is LGHDT and CDR2 is YNNKEL (reference sequence). CDR3 amino acids: CASSQDLGSRTDTQYF. The CDR3 region has the DNA TGTGCCAGCAGCCAAGATCTAGGCAGTCGCACAGATACGCAGTATTTT.

This clone was recorded once. The genes are TRBV11-2 and TRBJ2-1; 7 bases align to TRBD2. V lost 5 bases to trimming and J lost 0 bases; unmatched junction nucleotides: 1. The germline V gene has CDR1 SGHAT and CDR2 FQNNGV. This CDR3 contains 14 residues. The CDR3 here is CASSRDYSYNEQFF. CDR3 bases: TGTGCCAGCAGCCGGGACTACTCCTACAATGAGCAGTTCTTC.

CDR3 nucleotide sequence: TGTGCCACCAGTGACCCAGGCACTGAAGCTTTCTTT. This codes for CATSDPGTEAFF. The gene calls are TRBV24-1 and TRBJ1-1; no clear D. V lost 4 bases and J 4 bases, leaving 6 bases between the germline ends. CDR3 length equals 12 residues. CDR1 and CDR2 (germline): KGHDR, SFDVKD.

The chain has TRBV6-6 and TRBJ1-1; no definite D call. Germline CDR1 reads MNHNY; CDR2 reads SVGAGI (reference sequence). The CDR3 has 14 amino acids. The V and J ends lost 1 base and 3 bases respectively, with 9 bases between them. This CDR3 reads CASSYFARDTEAFF. In DNA, the CDR3 is TGTGCCAGCAGTTACTTCGCCCGGGACACTGAAGCTTTCTTT.

The J gene is TRBJ1-5, the V gene TRBV10-3, with unresolved D. The CDR3 runs to 16 residues. The germline V and J ends were trimmed by 0 bases and 3 bases, with 12 bases remaining between them. Germline CDR1 and CDR2: ENHRY and SYGVKD. The CDR3 region is CAISESRGQINQPQHF. CDR3 nucleotides: TGTGCCATCAGTGAGTCGAGAGGCCAGATCAATCAGCCCCAGCATTTT.

Worth noting for this clone: Other DNA sequences in this specimen translate into the identical CDR3. V is TRBV5-1 and J is TRBJ1-2; the match to TRBD1 covers 7 bases. Per germline, CDR1 SGHRS and CDR2 YFSETQ. This CDR3 is built from 14 residues. The junction had 3 bases not matched to a gene; V was cut back by 0 bases and J by 4 bases. The CDR3 sequence is CASSLEGQLYGYTF. CDR3 in DNA: TGCGCCAGCAGCTTGGAGGGACAGCTCTATGGCTACACCTTC.

V usage is TRBV2 and J usage is TRBJ2-1, with a tentative D call TRBD2 (6 bases). With 5 bases removed from V and 8 bases from J, the gap between germline ends came to 19 bases. The CDR3 extends over 15 amino acids. CDR1 and CDR2 (germline): SNHLY, FYNNEI. The CDR3 here is CASSPGRQLGDEQFF. DNA of the CDR3: TGTGCCAGCAGTCCTGGGAGGCAGCTGGGCGATGAGCAGTTCTTC.

V gene TRBV24-1 combines with J gene TRBJ2-3; 8 nucleotides line up with TRBD1. This CDR3 has 16 residues. Germline values: CDR1 KGHDR, CDR2 SFDVKD. The V gene end was trimmed by 3 bases and the J gene end by 2 bases; junction bases not matched to a gene: 6. CDR3 region: CATSDLRTGNTDTQYF. The DNA for the CDR3 is TGTGCCACCAGTGATCTGAGGACAGGGAACACAGATACGCAGTATTTT.

The table lists this clone with a count of one. The gene calls are TRBV7-3 and TRBJ1-2; perhaps TRBD1 as D (6 bases). The germline CDR1 and CDR2 sequences are SGHTA and FQGTGA. Trimming pared 1 base from V and 2 bases from J, leaving 11 bases between. The CDR3 sequence is 15 residues long. This chain's CDR3 is CASSLMPGQNYGYTF. The CDR3 DNA is TGTGCCAGCAGCTTAATGCCCGGACAGAACTATGGCTACACCTTC.

The V and J genes are TRBV4-1 and TRBJ2-5; 9 bases agree with TRBD1. In germline, CDR1 is MGHRA, CDR2 YSYEKL. CDR3 length equals 15 residues. J lost 5 bases, V lost 3 bases, and 7 bases had no gene match. The CDR3, as DNA: TGCGCCAGCAGCCACCGGGACAGGGAGTTGGAGACCCAGTACTTC. The encoded protein is CASSHRDRELETQYF.

The CDR3 region has the DNA TGTGCCAGCAGCCTTCGGTCTAGAAATGAGCAGTTCTTC. Its protein is CASSLRSRNEQFF. The rearrangement joins TRBV3-1 (or the pseudogene TRBV3-2) to TRBJ2-1; D gene ambiguous. This CDR3 region has 13 residues. The V end lost 4 bases, the J end lost 7 bases, and 11 bases lay between the germline ends. From germline, CDR1 is LGHDT and CDR2 YNNKEL (reference sequence).

In this sample, this clone turned up once. J is TRBJ1-3 and V is TRBV18; maybe TRBD1 (6 bases). Trimming removed 4 bases from V and 0 bases from J, with 13 bases in between. Germline CDR1 KGHSH, CDR2 LQKENI. The CDR3 totals 16 residues. Here the CDR3 reads CASSQQTGYSGNTIYF. CDR3 bases: TGTGCCAGCTCACAACAAACAGGGTACTCTGGAAACACCATATATTTT.

This sequence joins TRBV5-5 and TRBJ1-5; 8 nucleotides match TRBD1. The germline CDR1 and CDR2 sequences are SGHKS and YYEKEE (reference sequence). CDR3 length: 18 residues. With V trimmed by 2 bases and J by 0 bases, 10 bases remained unmatched. DNA of the CDR3: TGTGCCAGCAGCTTCTGGGGGGGCGACAGGGGTAGCAATCAGCCCCAGCATTTT. Its protein is CASSFWGGDRGSNQPQHF.

This clone showed up just a few times. This chain joins TRBV2 and TRBJ1-5; D uncertain. Germline loops: CDR1 SNHLY, CDR2 FYNNEI. This CDR3 is 13 amino acids long. The germline V and J ends were trimmed by 6 bases and 7 bases, with 13 bases remaining between them. CDR3 in amino acids: CASSETFFQPQHF. DNA of the CDR3: TGTGCCAGCAGCGAAACATTCTTCCAGCCCCAGCATTTT.

The chain is built from TRBV7-2 and TRBJ2-6, with 7 bases aligning to TRBD1. Germline V gene data show CDR1 as SGHTA and CDR2 as FQGNSA. The CDR3 contains 15 residues. With V trimmed by 4 bases and J by 2 bases, 2 bases remained unmatched. DNA of the CDR3: TGTGCCAGCAGCTCAGGGGGAACTGGGGCCAACGTCCTGACTTTC. Translation gives CASSSGGTGANVLTF.